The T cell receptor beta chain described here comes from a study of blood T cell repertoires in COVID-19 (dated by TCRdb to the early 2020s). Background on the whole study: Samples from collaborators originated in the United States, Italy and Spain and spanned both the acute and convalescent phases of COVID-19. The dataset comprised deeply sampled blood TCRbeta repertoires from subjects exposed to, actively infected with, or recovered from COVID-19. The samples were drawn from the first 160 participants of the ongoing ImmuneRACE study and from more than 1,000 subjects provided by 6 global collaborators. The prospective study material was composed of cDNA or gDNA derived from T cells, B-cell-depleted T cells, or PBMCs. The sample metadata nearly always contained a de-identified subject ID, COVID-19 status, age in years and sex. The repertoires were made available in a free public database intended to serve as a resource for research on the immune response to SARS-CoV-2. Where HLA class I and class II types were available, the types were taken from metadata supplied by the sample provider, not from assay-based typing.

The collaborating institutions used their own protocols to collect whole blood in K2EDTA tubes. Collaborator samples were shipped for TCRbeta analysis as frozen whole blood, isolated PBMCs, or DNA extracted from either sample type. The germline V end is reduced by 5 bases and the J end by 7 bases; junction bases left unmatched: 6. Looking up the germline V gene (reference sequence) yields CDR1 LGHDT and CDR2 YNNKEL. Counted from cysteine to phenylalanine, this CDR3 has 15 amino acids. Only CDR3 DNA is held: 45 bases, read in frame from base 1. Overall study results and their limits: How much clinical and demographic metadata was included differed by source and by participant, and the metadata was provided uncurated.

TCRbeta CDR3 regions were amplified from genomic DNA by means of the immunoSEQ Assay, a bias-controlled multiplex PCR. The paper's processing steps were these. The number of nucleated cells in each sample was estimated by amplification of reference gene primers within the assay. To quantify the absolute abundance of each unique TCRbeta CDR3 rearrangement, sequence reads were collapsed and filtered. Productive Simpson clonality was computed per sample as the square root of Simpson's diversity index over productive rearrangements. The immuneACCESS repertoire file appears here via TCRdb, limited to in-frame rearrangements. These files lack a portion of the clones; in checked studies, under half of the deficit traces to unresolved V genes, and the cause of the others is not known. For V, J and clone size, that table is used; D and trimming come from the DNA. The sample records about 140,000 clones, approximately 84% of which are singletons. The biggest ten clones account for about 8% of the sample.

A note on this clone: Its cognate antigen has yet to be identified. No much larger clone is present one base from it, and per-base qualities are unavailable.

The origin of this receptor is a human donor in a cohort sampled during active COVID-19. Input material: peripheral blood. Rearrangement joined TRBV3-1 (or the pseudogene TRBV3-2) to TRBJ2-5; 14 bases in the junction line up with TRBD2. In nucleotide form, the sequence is TGTGCCAGCAGCTCGGGACTAGCGGGGGCTTGGACCCAGTACTTC. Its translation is CASSSGLAGAWTQYF.